This entry is about one TCR beta chain. Its specificity is not known. Trimming cost V 10 bases and J 3 bases, with 22 bases left between them. The CDR3 length is 15 residues. Germline V gene data show CDR1 as MDHEN and CDR2 as SYDVKM. The record originates from a study of T cell responses to AZD1222 COVID-19 vaccine. Overall study results and limits: In the spike-specific TCR repertoire, nearly half reportedly target unmutated variant regions. Among AZD1222 vaccinees, only 5 to 7 were seropositive at baseline.

Sequencing used immunoSEQ multiplex PCR; TCRdb keeps in-frame clones, though not all of them. The repertoire table contains around 140,000 clones. Sequencing used peripheral blood. The sequence was collected from an adult in good health. The chain is built from TRBV28 and TRBJ2-7, with a tentative D call TRBD2 (7 bases). The CDR3 nucleotides read TGTGCCACCAGCGAGAGGGGAGGGGGGGACTACGAGCAGTACTTC. Amino acid sequence: CATSERGGGDYEQYF. The full variable domain, completed using reference TRBV28 and TRBJ2-7, is DVKVTQSSRYLVKRTGEKVFLECVQDMDHENMFWYRQDPGLGLRLIYFSYDVKMKEKGDIPEGYSVSREKKERFSLILESASTNQTSMYLCATSERGGGDYEQYFGPGTRLTVT.